Listed below are T cell receptor beta chains from one sample, sequenced in a study of T cells in Graves' hyperthyroidism and ophthalmopathy. TCRdb re-called the multiplex PCR reads through MiXCR, storing one row per CDR3 protein. Among roughly 600,000 distinct CDR3 sequences listed, around 15% were seen once. Source material: blood. These receptors came from a woman in her forties or fifties with Graves' ophthalmopathy. Each CDR3 is given with its conserved first and last residue.

j_gene | v_gene | len | CDR3aa
TRBJ2-7 | TRBV7-3 | 15 | CASSAPDMGIYEQYF
TRBJ1-2 | TRBV6-1 | 14 | CASRPAGSEYGYTF
TRBJ2-7 | TRBV18 | 15 | CASSPGTGGFFEQYF
TRBJ2-5 | TRBV19 | 15 | CASTQSLGAGETQYF
TRBJ1-2 | TRBV12-5 | 13 | CASGPRQDYGYTF
TRBJ1-1 | TRBV19 | 15 | CASSIVSDQGTEAFF
TRBJ2-5 | TRBV7-2 | 16 | CASSLVSSGRGETQYF
TRBJ2-7 | TRBV20-1 | 14 | CSARDTGARYEQYF
TRBJ1-5 | TRBV7-9 | 12 | CASRIDNQPQHF
TRBJ2-2 | TRBV10-3 | 16 | CAISYGTGENTGELFF
TRBJ1-2 | TRBV6-1 | 16 | CASRLGQGPRNYGYTF
TRBJ2-5 | TRBV5-4 | 14 | CASSGELRGETQYF
TRBJ2-4 | TRBV12-3/TRBV12-4 | 17 | CASSFSIGGNRGVIQYF
TRBJ1-6 | TRBV28 | 16 | CASRHPAGGLEGSLHF
TRBJ2-7 | TRBV20-1 | 17 | CSARFRVSGREVHEQYF
TRBJ2-2 | TRBV9 | 16 | CASSVEAGSGTGELFF
TRBJ1-2 | TRBV19 | 15 | CASQNRDRADYGYTF
TRBJ2-3 | TRBV20-1 | 14 | CSARDPLGTDTQYF
TRBJ2-1 | TRBV7-3 | 18 | CASSLYFYGRAPYNEQFF
TRBJ2-2 | TRBV9 | 17 | CASSVVRLAGNTGELFF
TRBJ2-1 | TRBV29-1 | 12 | CSVDWQSNEQFF
TRBJ2-5 | TRBV20-1 | 13 | CSGRLAGPETQYF
TRBJ2-2 | TRBV5-1 | 13 | CASSLMVSGELFF
TRBJ2-1 | TRBV6-6 | 14 | CASSYSVISNEQFF
TRBJ1-5 | TRBV5-1 | 14 | CASSDRAVNQPQHF
TRBJ2-1 | TRBV5-6 | 13 | CASSRVGTEKQFF
TRBJ1-1 | TRBV20-1 | 15 | CSARETGTGITEAFF
TRBJ2-7 | TRBV6-2/TRBV6-3 | 11 | CASRLGYEQYF
TRBJ2-5 | TRBV20-1 | 11 | CSARVSETQYF
TRBJ1-2 | TRBV28 | 12 | CAAFGLGYGYTF
TRBJ2-7 | TRBV20-1 | 14 | CSANDRLGSYEQYF
TRBJ1-1 | TRBV11-2 | 15 | CASSWDTGTPKGAFF
TRBJ2-7 | TRBV10-3 | 14 | CAISESPGNYEQYF
TRBJ1-5 | TRBV20-1 | 14 | CSAAKGAGNQPQHF
TRBJ2-7 | TRBV9 | 15 | CASSPLAASSYEQYF
TRBJ1-2 | TRBV6-1 | 13 | CASSEAGDYGCTF
TRBJ1-5 | TRBV7-2 | 13 | CASSLVIWQPQHF